These 27 T cell receptor beta chains were sequenced from one sample in a study of blood T cell repertoires in COVID-19. Profiling relied on immunoSEQ multiplex PCR, and the TCRdb table lists in-frame clones only, not all of them. The sample comprises a few hundred thousand clones, about 90% of which are singletons, and 2.5% to 3% rests with the top ten. The sequenced sample consisted of PBMCs or T cells enriched from blood (not recorded which). These TCRs come from a woman between 25 and 40 years old who had recovered from COVID-19.

The rearrangement uses TRBV12-3 or TRBV12-4 and TRBJ2-2, with D unresolved. With 6 bases removed from V and 4 bases from J, the gap between germline ends came to 6 bases. There are 12 residues in the CDR3. CDR3 DNA sequence: TGTGCCAGCAGCGTAGTCACCGGGGAGCTGTTTTTT. It is translated as CASSVVTGELFF.

This chain links TRBV27 with TRBJ2-7, with 7 bases identical to TRBD1. The germline gives CDR1 MNHEY, CDR2 SMNVEV (reference sequence). The CDR3 has 14 amino acids. Germline trimming cut 7 bases from V and 1 base from J; bases unmatched to any gene: 7. The DNA of the CDR3 is TGTGCCAGCAAAATCCGGGACAGATCCTACGAGCAGTACTTC. The encoded protein is CASKIRDRSYEQYF.

The chain employs TRBV19 and TRBJ1-2; TRBD1 might be the D (5 bases). CDR1 and CDR2 from the germline V gene are LNHDA and SQIVND (reference sequence). CDR3 length equals 14 residues. V lost 3 bases, J lost 5 bases, and 13 bases lay in between. The CDR3 nucleotides read TGTGCCAGTAGTATCACCGACAGACTTTATGGCTACACCTTC. It codes for CASSITDRLYGYTF.

This chain links TRBV5-1 with TRBJ1-2; D is possibly TRBD1 (6 bases). Germline CDR1 SGHRS, CDR2 YFSETQ. This CDR3 comprises 16 residues. Trimming removed 4 bases from V and 0 bases from J, with 16 bases in between. In nucleotides, the CDR3 is TGCGCCAGCAGCCTACAGGGAAGTTCGTCTAACTATGGCTACACCTTC. Its translation: CASSLQGSSSNYGYTF.

This chain joins TRBV11-3 and TRBJ2-2, with 8 bases aligning to TRBD1. Germline-derived CDR1 and CDR2 are SGHNT and YENEEA. After removal of 5 bases from V and 4 bases from J, the junction contained 9 bases not matched to a gene. The CDR3 has 16 amino acids. The CDR3 DNA follows: TGTGCCAGCAGCCCTGGACAGGGAGGCCGCACCGGGGAGCTGTTTTTT. This encodes CASSPGQGGRTGELFF.

This sequence joins TRBV18 and TRBJ2-2; possible D gene TRBD1, 5 bases. Germline V gene data show CDR1 as KGHSH and CDR2 as LQKENI. The CDR3 totals 14 residues. V lost 5 bases, J lost 2 bases, and 9 bases lay in between. CDR3 DNA sequence: TGTGCCAGCTCAATTGGACATAACACCGGGGAGCTGTTTTTT. This codes for CASSIGHNTGELFF.

The chain joins TRBV7-9 to TRBJ2-5; tentative D call: TRBD1 (6 bases). Germline V CDR1 and CDR2: SEHNR, FQNEAQ (reference sequence). Trimming pared 4 bases from V and 0 bases from J, leaving 12 bases between. The CDR3 has 15 amino acids. This chain's CDR3 is CASSSTTGYQETQYF. The CDR3 region has the DNA TGTGCCAGCAGCTCCACAACAGGGTACCAAGAGACCCAGTACTTC.

The chain recombines TRBV5-1 with TRBJ2-5, with TRBD2 identical over 7 bases. Germline assignment: CDR1 SGHRS and CDR2 YFSETQ. The CDR3 runs 15 residues. Trimming took 2 bases from V and 5 from J; bases not matched to a gene: 9. In DNA form, the CDR3 reads TGCGCCAGCAGCTTAAGCGGGACCAGAGTTGAGACCCAGTACTTC. Its translation: CASSLSGTRVETQYF.

This clone has just a few counts. The gene calls are TRBV28 and TRBJ2-1; 9 bases fit TRBD2. This CDR3 contains 15 residues. Germline values: CDR1 MDHEN, CDR2 SYDVKM. Germline trimming cut 5 bases from V and 4 bases from J; bases unmatched to any gene: 6. The DNA of the CDR3 is TGTGCCAGCAGTGGGACTAGCATGGGGTACAATGAGCAGTTCTTC. This gives the protein CASSGTSMGYNEQFF.

V and J are TRBV6-2 or TRBV6-3 and TRBJ1-1, with 7 bases aligning to TRBD1. Germline V gene lookup returns CDR1 MNHEY and CDR2 SVGEGT. Losses at the gene ends were 2 bases for V and 5 bases for J; bases not matched to a gene: 14. The CDR3 is made up of 17 amino acids. The CDR3 nucleotides read TGTGCCAGCAGTTACCGTCCGAACAGGGGTGGTTGGACTGAAGCTTTCTTT. Amino acid sequence: CASSYRPNRGGWTEAFF.

The gene calls are TRBV30 and TRBJ2-7, with 9 bases that match TRBD1. This CDR3 has 14 amino acids. Germline values: CDR1 GTSNPN, CDR2 SVGIG (reference sequence). The V and J ends lost 2 bases and 2 bases, in that order; junction bases with no gene match: 4. CDR3 coding DNA: TGTGCCTGGAGTAAAGGACAGGGGCCCTACGAGCAGTACTTC. Protein sequence: CAWSKGQGPYEQYF.

This clone is a singleton in its sample. V is TRBV7-9 and J is TRBJ2-1, with 11 bases that match TRBD2. The length of the CDR3 is 15 residues. CDR1 and CDR2 (germline): SEHNR, FQNEAQ (reference sequence). V shed 5 bases and J 7 bases; nucleotides not matched to a gene: 7. The CDR3 DNA is TGTGCCAGCAGCACACTAGCGGGAGTGATTAATGAGCAGTTCTTC. Translation: CASSTLAGVINEQFF.

This chain joins TRBV7-2 and TRBJ1-2; D is perhaps TRBD1 (6 bases). This CDR3 contains 14 residues. Germline values: CDR1 SGHTA, CDR2 FQGNSA. V was cut by 5 bases and J by 5 bases, with 15 bases left in between. The CDR3 reads CASSPRQAYYGYTF. Written as DNA, the CDR3 is TGTGCCAGCAGCCCCCGACAGGCGTATTATGGCTACACCTTC.

This clone was found once. The chain has TRBV27 and TRBJ2-7, with 10 bases matching TRBD1. Germline V CDR1 and CDR2: MNHEY, SMNVEV (reference sequence). The V segment lost 4 bases and the J segment 5 bases; nucleotides outside the gene matches: 5. This CDR3 is 14 amino acids long. The DNA for the CDR3 is TGTGCCAGCAGTTACGACAGGGGGCAGAACGAGCAGTACTTC. Protein sequence: CASSYDRGQNEQYF.

This chain links TRBV2 with TRBJ1-5; 9 bases map to TRBD1. Germline V lookup: CDR1 SNHLY, CDR2 FYNNEI. The CDR3 runs to 15 residues. V trimming: 4 bases; J trimming: 7 bases; junction bases outside the gene matches: 8. DNA for the CDR3: TGTGCCAGCAGTGGGTCGACAGGGGGTAGGCAGCCCCAGCATTTT. It encodes CASSGSTGGRQPQHF.

This sequence joins TRBV7-2 and TRBJ2-2, with a tentative D call TRBD1 (5 bases). Germline V gene sequence: CDR1 SGHTA, CDR2 FQGNSA. The V end lost 5 bases, the J end lost 1 base, and 8 bases lay between the germline ends. CDR3 length equals 14 residues. The CDR3 loop reads CASSPGQNTGELFF. The CDR3 DNA reads TGTGCCAGCAGCCCCGGACAGAACACCGGGGAGCTGTTTTTT.

This clone turned up a few times. The V gene is TRBV7-9, the J gene TRBJ2-7; D not certain. CDR3 length equals 17 residues. Per the germline V gene, CDR1 is SEHNR and CDR2 is FQNEAQ (reference sequence). Trimming took off 5 bases at V and 0 bases at J, with 20 bases between the two ends. The CDR3 coding sequence is TGTGCCAGCAGCCGCACTATTGGCGCCCACCCCTCCTACGAGCAGTACTTC. This sequence encodes CASSRTIGAHPSYEQYF.

CDR3 DNA: TGTGCCAGCGAGTCTGGGAACACCGGGGAGCTGTTTTTT. This gives the protein CASESGNTGELFF. V is TRBV4-2 and J is TRBJ2-2; no reliable D call. This CDR3 spans 13 amino acids. The V and J ends lost 8 bases and 1 base respectively, with 8 bases between them. Looked up from germline, CDR1 is LGHNA and CDR2 is YNFKEQ.

This rearrangement joins TRBV11-3 to TRBJ2-7; D ambiguous. Trimming removed 6 bases at V and 0 bases at J, with 24 bases between. The CDR3 length is 18 residues. Germline V gene lookup returns CDR1 SGHNT and CDR2 YENEEA. For the CDR3, the DNA is TGTGCCAGCAGTGTACTTGTGCGCGTGGGCAATGTCTCCTACGAGCAGTACTTC. Its translation: CASSVLVRVGNVSYEQYF.

This clone was counted only a few times. The chain carries TRBV21-1 and TRBJ2-7; TRBD2 was called by the table and not checked on the DNA. TRBV21-1 is deemed a pseudogene. The CDR3 covers 16 residues. CDR3 sequence: CASSKVGSAPTYEQYF. The CDR3, as DNA: TGTGCCAGCAGCAAAGTGGGTAGCGCCCCCACCTACGAGCAGTACTTC.

This sequence joins TRBV5-6 and TRBJ1-5, with D possibly matching TRBD1 (6 bases). This CDR3 contains 12 residues. V lost 4 bases to trimming and J lost 7 bases, with 9 bases between them. In germline, CDR1 is SGHDT, CDR2 YYEEEE. The CDR3 spells CASSQGSQPQHF. CDR3 DNA sequence: TGTGCCAGCAGCCAGGGGTCCCAGCCCCAGCATTTT.

V and J are TRBV21-1 and TRBJ2-7; TRBD1 is taken as the D call from the table, unchecked against the DNA. TRBV21-1 is designated a pseudogene. The length of the CDR3 is 16 residues. The CDR3 DNA reads as TGTGCCAGCAGCACCCGGACAGGGGGAGATTTCTACGAGCAGTACTTC. It codes for CASSTRTGGDFYEQYF.

The chain is built from TRBV6-1 and TRBJ1-1; no clear D. Trimming shortened V by 2 bases and J by 1 base, and 5 bases separated the two germline ends. Per the germline V gene, CDR1 is MNHNS and CDR2 is SASEGT. This CDR3 region has 13 residues. The CDR3 nucleotides read TGTGCCAGCAGTGAACACAGGAACACTGAAGCTTTCTTT. Translated, it gives CASSEHRNTEAFF.

This chain uses TRBV2 with TRBJ2-5; tentative D call: TRBD1 (5 bases). V lost 6 bases, J lost 1 base, and 12 bases lay in between. CDR3 length: 14 residues. Per germline, CDR1 SNHLY and CDR2 FYNNEI. The CDR3 loop is CASSLSTAQETQYF. The DNA of the CDR3 is TGTGCCAGCAGCCTCTCGACAGCCCAAGAGACCCAGTACTTC.

This chain joins TRBV9 and TRBJ2-3; the D gene is possibly TRBD2 (5 bases). CDR1 is SGDLS, CDR2 YYNGEE, per germline. CDR3 length: 13 amino acids. Between the trimmed V and J ends, which lost 0 bases and 5 bases, there was a span of 7 bases. This CDR3 reads CASSVERVDTQYF. As DNA, the CDR3 is TGTGCCAGCAGCGTAGAGAGGGTAGATACGCAGTATTTT.

J is TRBJ1-6 and V is TRBV9; 7 bases are a match to TRBD1. Germline CDR1 and CDR2: SGDLS and YYNGEE. This CDR3 has 15 residues. After removal of 2 bases from V and 6 bases from J, the junction contained 5 bases not matched to a gene. CDR3 nucleotides: TGTGCCAGCAGCGTTACAGGGGTCCCTAATTCACCCCTCCACTTT. Its translation: CASSVTGVPNSPLHF.

The V call is TRBV7-9, the J call TRBJ1-4, with D possibly being TRBD1 (6 bases). In germline, CDR1 is SEHNR, CDR2 FQNEAQ (reference sequence). Trimming stripped 2 bases from V and 7 bases from J, with 14 bases between. This CDR3 is 15 amino acids long. The chain's CDR3 is CASSLTQGPGEKLFF. CDR3 coding DNA: TGTGCCAGCAGCTTAACCCAGGGGCCGGGTGAAAAACTGTTTTTT.